These 30 T cell receptor beta chains originate from one sample sequenced in a study of blood T cell repertoires in COVID-19. Sequencing used immunoSEQ multiplex PCR; TCRdb keeps in-frame clones, though not all of them. The sample includes some 150,000 clones, 85% to 90% of them seen just once. Sequencing input: PBMCs or T cells enriched from blood (not recorded which). These receptors originate from a woman in her 30s with acute COVID-19.

This chain uses TRBV7-6 with TRBJ1-6; no reliable D call. V shed 5 bases and J shed 7 bases, with 15 bases lying between them. This CDR3 has 15 residues. CDR1 is SGHVS and CDR2 is FNYEAQ in the germline V gene. CDR3 sequence reads: CASSPVSGVNSPLHF. CDR3 nucleotide sequence: TGTGCCAGCAGCCCCGTGTCAGGCGTGAATTCACCCCTCCACTTT.

The chain combines TRBV5-1 with TRBJ2-1, with 12 nucleotides matching TRBD2. CDR1 and CDR2 (germline): SGHRS, YFSETQ. Trimming removed 0 bases from V and 3 bases from J; junction bases left unmatched: 1. The CDR3 contains 16 residues. The CDR3 here is CASSLVLAGGYNEQFF. In nucleotides, the CDR3 is TGCGCCAGCAGCTTGGTACTAGCGGGAGGCTACAATGAGCAGTTCTTC.

The chain combines TRBV19 with TRBJ1-2, with a weak D call TRBD1 (6 bases). This CDR3 comprises 14 residues. Germline CDR1 reads LNHDA; CDR2 reads SQIVND (reference sequence). The V end lost 3 bases, the J end lost 2 bases, and 10 bases lay between the germline ends. The CDR3 is CASSMGTGNYGYTF. The CDR3 DNA reads TGTGCCAGTAGTATGGGTACAGGGAACTATGGCTACACCTTC.

The gene calls are TRBV6-5 and TRBJ2-1; 8 bases match TRBD1. The CDR3 runs to 15 residues. Germline assignment: CDR1 MNHEY and CDR2 SVGAGI. V was clipped by 6 bases and J by 3 bases; unmatched bases: 7. CDR3 region: CASSPRTGIYNEQFF. The CDR3 coding sequence is TGTGCCAGCAGCCCCCGGACAGGGATCTACAATGAGCAGTTCTTC.

The V gene is TRBV28, the J gene TRBJ2-2; 10 positions match TRBD2. Germline V gene data show CDR1 as MDHEN and CDR2 as SYDVKM. After removal of 5 bases from V and 5 bases from J, the junction contained 5 bases not matched to a gene. CDR3 length: 15 residues. The CDR3 bases are TGTGCCAGCAGTGCTAGCGGGAGCGGTACCGGGGAGCTGTTTTTT. It specifies CASSASGSGTGELFF. The whole variable domain, remainder taken from reference TRBV28 and TRBJ2-2, is DVKVTQSSRYLVKRTGEKVFLECVQDMDHENMFWYRQDPGLGLRLIYFSYDVKMKEKGDIPEGYSVSREKKERFSLILESASTNQTSMYLCASSASGSGTGELFFGEGSRLTVL.

This clone was recorded only once. This sequence joins TRBV6-5 and TRBJ2-7; D unresolved. CDR3 length: 13 amino acids. The V end lost 8 bases, the J end lost 2 bases, and 13 bases lay between the germline ends. CDR1 is MNHEY and CDR2 is SVGAGI in the germline V gene. The CDR3 DNA follows: TGTGCCAGCTTCGAACCCAGAACCTACGAGCAGTACTTC. It translates to CASFEPRTYEQYF.

The chain recombines TRBV6-5 with TRBJ1-1, with a tentative D call TRBD1 (5 bases). The germline gives CDR1 MNHEY, CDR2 SVGAGI. This CDR3 comprises 12 residues. V lost 5 bases and J lost 12, with 16 bases in between. The CDR3 region is CASSNPPGVTFF. Written as DNA, the CDR3 is TGTGCCAGCAGTAACCCGCCGGGGGTGACTTTCTTT.

This clone was seen repeatedly, ten times or more. The chain links TRBV7-8 to TRBJ2-1; the D gene is possibly TRBD1 (5 bases). V was clipped by 0 bases and J by 10 bases, with 10 bases between them. The germline V gene encodes CDR1 SGHVS and CDR2 FQNEAQ. The CDR3 totals 13 residues. This chain's CDR3 is CASSLAGAREQFF. The CDR3 DNA is TGTGCCAGCAGCTTAGCAGGGGCCCGCGAGCAGTTCTTC. Full variable domain (outside the CDR3, taken from reference TRBV7-8 and TRBJ2-1): GAGVSQSPRYKVAKRGQDVALRCDPISGHVSLFWYQQALGQGPEFLTYFQNEAQLDKSGLPSDRFFAERPEGSVSTLKIQRTQQEDSAVYLCASSLAGAREQFFGPGTRLTVL.

The V call is TRBV5-5, the J call TRBJ2-1; 9 nucleotides line up with TRBD2. V gave up 2 bases and J gave up 0 bases; unmatched junction bases: 0. The CDR3 contains 15 residues. From germline, CDR1 is SGHKS and CDR2 YYEKEE (reference sequence). The CDR3 spells CASSLLAGSYNEQFF. CDR3 sequence (DNA): TGTGCCAGCAGCTTACTAGCGGGCTCCTACAATGAGCAGTTCTTC.

This chain joins TRBV18 and TRBJ1-3; D call uncertain. Trimming removed 0 bases from V and 1 base from J, with 7 bases in between. The CDR3 totals 15 residues. Germline V gives CDR1 KGHSH, CDR2 LQKENI. This chain's CDR3 is CASSPPTASGNTIYF. In DNA form, the CDR3 reads TGTGCCAGCTCACCACCGACTGCGTCTGGAAACACCATATATTTT.

The chain has TRBV11-2 and TRBJ1-6; D perhaps matches TRBD1 (5 bases). CDR1 SGHAT and CDR2 FQNNGV come from the germline V gene. The CDR3 consists of 13 residues. Trimming pared 5 bases from V and 10 bases from J, leaving 12 bases between. CDR3 nucleotides: TGTGCCAGCAGCCCCTGGGGGGTCTCACCCCTCCACTTT. It yields the protein CASSPWGVSPLHF.

The chain links TRBV6-5 to TRBJ2-6; 7 bases are shared with TRBD1. V dropped 5 bases and J dropped 2; count of bases not matched to a gene: 3. Per the germline V gene, CDR1 is MNHEY and CDR2 is SVGAGI. The CDR3 sequence is 15 residues long. CDR3 in DNA: TGTGCCAGCAGTCCAGACAGGGCTGGGGCCAACGTCCTGACTTTC. This sequence encodes CASSPDRAGANVLTF.

In this sample, this clone turned up once. V and J are TRBV7-9 and TRBJ2-3; TRBD1 matches at 10 bases. V trimming: 5 bases; J trimming: 3 bases; junction bases outside the gene matches: 11. Germline lookup yields CDR1 SEHNR and CDR2 FQNEAQ (reference sequence). The CDR3 is made up of 17 amino acids. The CDR3 nucleotides are TGTGCCAGCAGCCTCCACCCAGACAGGGGGCTGACAGATACGCAGTATTTT. It is translated as CASSLHPDRGLTDTQYF.

The chain recombines TRBV27 with TRBJ1-5; perhaps TRBD1 as D (5 bases). V was trimmed by 5 bases and J by 3 bases, leaving 11 bases between them. Per the germline V gene, CDR1 is MNHEY and CDR2 is SMNVEV (reference sequence). This CDR3 is built from 14 residues. DNA for the CDR3: TGTGCCAGCAGTAGGCAGGGATACAATCAGCCCCAGCATTTT. Protein product: CASSRQGYNQPQHF.

This rearrangement joins TRBV5-4 to TRBJ2-1; D uncertain. Germline CDR1 and CDR2: SGHNT and YYREEE (reference sequence). V was clipped by 0 bases and J by 2 bases, with 9 bases between them. The CDR3 has 15 amino acids. CDR3 nucleotide sequence: TGTGCCAGCAGCTTGGATCGTCCAGCCTACAATGAGCAGTTCTTC. The encoded protein is CASSLDRPAYNEQFF.

The gene calls are TRBV27 and TRBJ2-5; a possible D gene is TRBD2 (5 bases). CDR1 MNHEY and CDR2 SMNVEV come from the germline V gene (reference sequence). Trimming took 5 bases from V and 5 from J, leaving 18 bases between them. The CDR3 is 15 residues long. The CDR3 DNA sequence: TGTGCCAGCAGTACTACTCGCCTGGGCGGGGAGACCCAGTACTTC. Translation gives CASSTTRLGGETQYF.

The rearrangement uses TRBV7-2 and TRBJ1-2; TRBD1 matches 8 bases. V lost 5 bases and J lost 7; bases outside the gene matches: 9. Germline assignment: CDR1 SGHTA and CDR2 FQGNSA. The CDR3 extends over 14 amino acids. CDR3 sequence: CASSLEATGVGYTF. As DNA, the CDR3 is TGTGCCAGCAGCCTAGAGGCGACAGGGGTTGGCTACACCTTC.

Only a few counts were recorded for this clone. J is TRBJ2-5 and V is TRBV11-3; 8 nucleotides match TRBD1. Germline CDR1 reads SGHNT; CDR2 reads YENEEA. Trimming at V came to 5 bases and at J to 4 bases, leaving 3 bases not matched to a gene. The CDR3 runs 13 residues. The CDR3: CASSRTGSETQYF. Written as DNA, the CDR3 is TGTGCCAGCAGCAGGACAGGGTCAGAGACCCAGTACTTC.

V is TRBV27 and J is TRBJ2-4, with D perhaps TRBD2 (5 bases). The CDR3 extends over 13 amino acids. CDR1 and CDR2 (germline): MNHEY, SMNVEV (reference sequence). V lost 2 bases, J lost 4 bases, and 6 bases lay in between. The CDR3 DNA follows: TGTGCCAGCAGTTTACGAGGGAAAAACATTCAGTACTTC. Encoded protein: CASSLRGKNIQYF.

The chain uses TRBV6-2 or TRBV6-3 and TRBJ2-7; D is perhaps TRBD2 (6 bases). Germline CDR1 and CDR2: MNHEY and SVGEGT. Trimming left V 5 bases short and J 2 bases short, with 13 bases between. This CDR3 spans 14 amino acids. Here the CDR3 reads CASSRDGSTYEQYF. CDR3 nucleotides: TGTGCCAGCAGTCGAGACGGGAGCACCTACGAGCAGTACTTC.

The chain joins TRBV18 to TRBJ2-7; 7 bases are a match to TRBD1. This CDR3 region has 14 residues. The ends lost 3 bases at V and 4 bases at J; junction bases unmatched: 6. CDR1 and CDR2 (germline): KGHSH, LQKENI. CDR3 protein: CASSPKTGSYEQYF. CDR3 DNA sequence: TGTGCCAGCTCACCTAAGACAGGGTCTTACGAGCAGTACTTC.

This clone was counted only a few times. The chain employs TRBV30 and TRBJ2-7, with TRBD1 as a possible D gene (6 bases). V was shortened by 1 base and J by 6 bases, with 10 bases between the two germline ends. From germline, CDR1 is GTSNPN and CDR2 SVGIG (reference sequence). This CDR3 region has 12 residues. The CDR3 loop is CAWSGGPSEQYF. The CDR3 DNA reads TGTGCCTGGAGTGGGGGGCCCTCCGAGCAGTACTTC.

This chain joins TRBV6-5 and TRBJ2-7; D perhaps matches TRBD1 (5 bases). This CDR3 spans 14 amino acids. With 4 bases removed from V and 0 bases from J, the gap between germline ends came to 10 bases. Germline V gene sequence: CDR1 MNHEY, CDR2 SVGAGI. In nucleotides, the CDR3 is TGTGCCAGCAGTTCCCCCGACAGCTCCTACGAGCAGTACTTC. It specifies CASSSPDSSYEQYF.

The V call is TRBV19, the J call TRBJ2-1; D uncertain. Deletions cut 7 bases from V and 6 bases from J, with 16 bases between. The germline CDR1 and CDR2 sequences are LNHDA and SQIVND (reference sequence). This CDR3 spans 14 amino acids. The CDR3 DNA sequence: TGTGCCAGTACCGACTTCCAGTTCACCAATGAGCAGTTCTTC. This gives the protein CASTDFQFTNEQFF.

The rearrangement joins TRBV6-4 to TRBJ1-6, with no clear D. The CDR3 extends over 13 amino acids. Germline V gene data show CDR1 as MRHNA and CDR2 as SNTAGT. Trimming took off 2 bases at V and 7 bases at J, with 6 bases between the two ends. CDR3: CASSDRVNSPLHF. For the CDR3, the DNA is TGTGCCAGCAGTGACAGAGTAAATTCACCCCTCCACTTT.

DNA for the CDR3: TGTGCCAGCAAGGCTAGCGGGAACACCGGGGAGCTGTTTTTT. This sequence encodes CASKASGNTGELFF. V gene TRBV2 combines with J gene TRBJ2-2; TRBD2 matches at 7 bases. CDR3 length equals 14 residues. V trimming: 7 bases; J trimming: 1 base; junction bases outside the gene matches: 3. Germline CDR1 reads SNHLY; CDR2 reads FYNNEI.

The chain employs TRBV10-3 and TRBJ1-1; D is undetermined. This CDR3 spans 14 amino acids. From germline, CDR1 is ENHRY and CDR2 SYGVKD. The V end was cut by 4 bases, the J end by 1 base, with 10 bases between. CDR3: CAISVHAENTEAFF. The CDR3 region has the DNA TGTGCCATCAGTGTTCACGCGGAGAACACTGAAGCTTTCTTT.

The J gene is TRBJ2-1, the V gene TRBV4-3; the match to TRBD1 covers 9 bases. CDR1 and CDR2 from the germline V gene are LGHNA and YSLEER. After removal of 0 bases from V and 8 bases from J, the junction contained 5 bases not matched to a gene. CDR3 length equals 15 residues. The CDR3 reads CASSQEGTGIDEQFF. In DNA, the CDR3 is TGCGCCAGCAGCCAAGAGGGGACAGGGATCGATGAGCAGTTCTTC.

The chain joins TRBV11-2 to TRBJ1-2, with D perhaps matching TRBD1 (6 bases). The germline V and J ends were trimmed by 5 bases and 4 bases, with 11 bases remaining between them. The length of the CDR3 is 13 residues. Germline CDR1 SGHAT, CDR2 FQNNGV. Written as DNA, the CDR3 is TGTGCCAGCAGCCCAGGGGCCTTCTATGGCTACACCTTC. This gives the protein CASSPGAFYGYTF.

The CDR3 here is CASSHEQGAGTEAFF. Written as DNA, the CDR3 is TGTGCCAGCAGCCATGAACAGGGGGCGGGGACTGAAGCTTTCTTT. The chain carries TRBV7-9 and TRBJ1-1; TRBD1 agrees at 9 bases. Losses at the gene ends were 5 bases for V and 5 bases for J; bases not matched to a gene: 9. Germline lookup yields CDR1 SEHNR and CDR2 FQNEAQ (reference sequence). The CDR3 consists of 15 residues.